These 25 T cell receptor beta chains came from one sample sequenced in a study of blood T cell repertoires in COVID-19. Method: immunoSEQ multiplex PCR; TCRdb's copy keeps in-frame clones and lacks some. This table has more than 20,000 clones, approximately 86% appearing once. The sequenced sample was peripheral blood. The source of these receptors is a man aged 50-60 years with active COVID-19.

V is TRBV7-3 and J is TRBJ2-1; the match to TRBD1 covers 9 bases. Germline lookup yields CDR1 SGHTA and CDR2 FQGTGA. V shed 5 bases, J shed 4 bases, and the junction held 24 bases outside the gene matches. This CDR3 is built from 21 residues. The CDR3 loop reads CASSPLMGTGPMTGNYNEQFF. The CDR3 region has the DNA TGTGCCAGCAGCCCACTAATGGGGACAGGGCCGATGACGGGTAATTACAATGAGCAGTTCTTC.

The CDR3 protein is CATSRNYGLAGANTGELFF. The DNA for the CDR3 is TGTGCCACCAGCAGAAACTACGGACTAGCGGGGGCGAACACCGGGGAGCTGTTTTTT. V is TRBV15 and J is TRBJ2-2; 13 bases agree with TRBD2. Per the germline V gene, CDR1 is LNHNV and CDR2 is YYDKDF (reference sequence). V was clipped by 2 bases and J by 0 bases; unmatched bases: 6. This CDR3 is built from 19 residues.

The rearrangement links TRBV5-8 to TRBJ1-6, with D possibly TRBD1 on 5 matching bases. V was shortened by 0 bases and J by 16 bases, with 11 bases between the two germline ends. The germline gives CDR1 SGHTS, CDR2 YDEGEE. The CDR3 length is 12 residues. The CDR3 region is CASSLVSGPLHF. Here the CDR3 DNA reads TGTGCCAGCAGCTTGGTGTCAGGGCCACTCCACTTT.

The rearrangement joins TRBV2 to TRBJ1-6; D may be TRBD1 (5 bases). The CDR3 consists of 14 residues. The germline V and J ends were trimmed by 10 bases and 6 bases, with 16 bases remaining between them. The germline V gene encodes CDR1 SNHLY and CDR2 FYNNEI. In DNA, the CDR3 is TGTGCCACTAACGCACAGGTGACTAATTCACCCCTCCACTTT. Amino acid sequence: CATNAQVTNSPLHF. The full variable domain, in which reference TRBV2 and TRBJ1-6 provide the parts outside the CDR3, is EPEVTQTPSHQVTQMGQEVILRCVPISNHLYFYWYRQILGQKVEFLVSFYNNEISEKSEIFDDQFSVERPDGSNFTLKIRSTKLEDSAMYFCATNAQVTNSPLHFGNGTRLTVT.

The chain links TRBV5-1 to TRBJ2-3; weak D call: TRBD1 (6 bases). The V end was cut by 1 base, the J end by 2 bases, with 8 bases between. CDR3 size: 14 residues. Germline CDR1 SGHRS, CDR2 YFSETQ. The DNA of the CDR3 is TGCGCCAGCAGCTTGAGACAGGACACAGATACGCAGTATTTT. Amino acids: CASSLRQDTDTQYF.

This clone appeared a few times. The chain couples TRBV28 to TRBJ1-3; 11 nucleotides agree with TRBD1. The CDR3 spans 16 residues. V was pared by 2 bases and J by 0 bases, with 0 bases of the junction left unmatched. The germline CDR1 and CDR2 sequences are MDHEN and SYDVKM. The CDR3 spells CASSLGQGASGNTIYF. The CDR3 DNA is TGTGCCAGCAGTTTAGGACAGGGGGCCTCTGGAAACACCATATATTTT.

J is TRBJ2-7 and V is TRBV5-1; 9 bases fit TRBD1. V lost 4 bases and J lost 2; bases outside the gene matches: 7. Germline V gives CDR1 SGHRS, CDR2 YFSETQ. This CDR3 spans 15 amino acids. The CDR3 DNA is TGCGCCAGCAGCCTATCGACAGGGGGAACCTACGAGCAGTACTTC. Its protein is CASSLSTGGTYEQYF.

This chain links TRBV6-4 with TRBJ2-1, with D perhaps matching TRBD2 (6 bases). Germline CDR1 reads MRHNA; CDR2 reads SNTAGT. The CDR3 covers 15 residues. The V end lost 0 bases, the J end lost 5 bases, and 11 bases lay between the germline ends. The CDR3 reads CASSDSGEAHNEQFF. CDR3 nucleotide sequence: TGTGCCAGCAGTGACTCGGGGGAGGCACACAATGAGCAGTTCTTC.

In its sample, this clone was seen a few times. The chain is built from TRBV28 and TRBJ2-7, with TRBD1 as a possible D gene (5 bases). Trimming removed 1 base from V and 5 bases from J, with 18 bases in between. The CDR3 contains 16 residues. The germline V gene encodes CDR1 MDHEN and CDR2 SYDVKM. CDR3 coding DNA: TGTGCCAGCAGTTTATCTTCAGGGCGAAGGTTCCACGAGCAGTACTTC. As protein: CASSLSSGRRFHEQYF.

The V and J genes are TRBV10-3 and TRBJ2-5, with a possible D match to TRBD2 (7 bases). Germline V gene sequence: CDR1 ENHRY, CDR2 SYGVKD. Trimming shortened V by 6 bases and J by 4 bases, and 18 bases separated the two germline ends. The CDR3 has 15 amino acids. CDR3 amino acids: CAIRGGYPGGETQYF. The CDR3 nucleotides are TGTGCCATCAGGGGGGGCTATCCGGGAGGAGAGACCCAGTACTTC.

This chain uses TRBV7-8 with TRBJ2-3; 10 nucleotides match TRBD2. With V trimmed by 6 bases and J by 2 bases, 11 bases remained unmatched. Per the germline V gene, CDR1 is SGHVS and CDR2 is FQNEAQ. This CDR3 contains 17 residues. The CDR3 protein is CASSSALAGDLTDTQYF. CDR3 nucleotides: TGTGCCAGCAGTTCCGCCCTAGCGGGGGACCTCACAGATACGCAGTATTTT.

This chain links TRBV10-3 with TRBJ1-1, with a tentative D call TRBD1 (5 bases). The CDR3 covers 14 residues. CDR1 is ENHRY, CDR2 SYGVKD, per germline. The V end lost 3 bases, the J end lost 4 bases, and 12 bases lay between the germline ends. In DNA form, the CDR3 reads TGTGCCATCAGTGATCGGGGCGGGGGCACTGAAGCTTTCTTT. Translating it yields CAISDRGGGTEAFF.

The rearrangement joins TRBV18 to TRBJ2-7, with D maybe TRBD1 (6 bases). V was clipped by 6 bases and J by 0 bases, with 12 bases between them. This CDR3 has 14 residues. Germline V CDR1 and CDR2: KGHSH, LQKENI. DNA for the CDR3: TGTGCCAGCTCCAAGGAGACAGGCTCCTACGAGCAGTACTTC. It yields the protein CASSKETGSYEQYF.

The genes are TRBV7-3 and TRBJ2-1; tentative D call: TRBD1 (5 bases). This CDR3 has 16 amino acids. Germline V lookup: CDR1 SGHTA, CDR2 FQGTGA. The V gene lost 1 base and the J gene lost 0 bases, with 10 bases spanning the gap. CDR3 residues: CASSLMAQGSYNEQFF. CDR3 coding DNA: TGTGCCAGCAGCTTAATGGCCCAGGGCTCCTACAATGAGCAGTTCTTC.

The rearrangement links TRBV5-3 to TRBJ2-3; weak D call: TRBD2 (6 bases). TRBV5-3 is designated an ORF whose function remains uncertain. Trimming stripped 2 bases from V and 0 bases from J, with 37 bases between. The CDR3 has 24 residues. CDR3 sequence reads: CARSFLRQQRLEWGFGRSTDTQYF. The CDR3 nucleotides read TGTGCCAGAAGCTTCCTGAGACAGCAACGACTAGAGTGGGGTTTTGGAAGGAGCACAGATACGCAGTATTTT.

This chain uses TRBV28 with TRBJ2-7; TRBD2 might be the D (5 bases). V was pared by 3 bases and J by 0 bases, with 18 bases between. The germline gives CDR1 MDHEN, CDR2 SYDVKM. The CDR3 has 17 residues. In nucleotides, the CDR3 is TGTGCCAGCAGTTTCAAGGGAGTAGAAAAGAGCTCCTACGAGCAGTACTTC. Its translation is CASSFKGVEKSSYEQYF.

The chain joins TRBV5-4 to TRBJ2-7; the D gene is possibly TRBD1 (5 bases). This CDR3 is built from 14 residues. V lost 4 bases, J lost 0 bases, and 11 bases lay in between. Germline V CDR1 and CDR2: SGHNT, YYREEE (reference sequence). The CDR3, as DNA: TGTGCCAGCAGCCGACGACAGAGCTCCTACGAGCAGTACTTC. Translation gives CASSRRQSSYEQYF.

The chain couples TRBV2 to TRBJ2-1, with TRBD2 matching over 8 bases. V gave up 6 bases and J gave up 4 bases; unmatched junction bases: 8. Per the germline V gene, CDR1 is SNHLY and CDR2 is FYNNEI. CDR3 length equals 15 residues. The chain's CDR3 is CASRLSGSRYNEQFF. In nucleotides, the CDR3 is TGTGCCAGCAGATTAAGCGGGAGTAGGTACAATGAGCAGTTCTTC.

This chain joins TRBV2 and TRBJ2-6; a possible D gene is TRBD2 (5 bases). Germline V gene sequence: CDR1 SNHLY, CDR2 FYNNEI. The CDR3 extends over 16 amino acids. Trimming took off 4 bases at V and 0 bases at J, with 10 bases between the two ends. CDR3 in DNA: TGTGCCAGCAGTGTAGGAGGCCTCTCTGGGGCCAACGTCCTGACTTTC. It codes for CASSVGGLSGANVLTF. Filled out from reference TRBV2 and TRBJ2-6, the complete variable domain reads EPEVTQTPSHQVTQMGQEVILRCVPISNHLYFYWYRQILGQKVEFLVSFYNNEISEKSEIFDDQFSVERPDGSNFTLKIRSTKLEDSAMYFCASSVGGLSGANVLTFGAGSRLTVL.

J is TRBJ1-6 and V is TRBV28; D is perhaps TRBD1 (5 bases). The germline gives CDR1 MDHEN, CDR2 SYDVKM. The CDR3 extends over 14 amino acids. Trimming pared 6 bases from V and 9 bases from J, leaving 15 bases between. CDR3 coding DNA: TGTGCCAGCAGCCCCGCAGGGATCGGTTCACCCCTCCACTTT. It codes for CASSPAGIGSPLHF.

By share, this clone counts as medium-sized. The V gene is TRBV7-9, the J gene TRBJ1-1; TRBD1 might be the D (5 bases). Per the germline V gene, CDR1 is SEHNR and CDR2 is FQNEAQ (reference sequence). The CDR3 has 15 amino acids. V lost 5 bases to trimming and J lost 4 bases, with 17 bases between them. CDR3 DNA: TGTGCCAGCAGCCCCGTGGGGGGAGGGGTCACTGAAGCTTTCTTT. This sequence encodes CASSPVGGGVTEAFF.

This sequence joins TRBV10-3 and TRBJ2-7, with 7 bases aligning to TRBD1. The CDR3 totals 14 residues. Trimming at V came to 3 bases and at J to 8 bases, leaving 10 bases not matched to a gene. The germline V gene encodes CDR1 ENHRY and CDR2 SYGVKD. The CDR3 nucleotides are TGTGCCATCAGTGAAGGGGGCGGTCTTTTTCAGCAGTACTTC. This sequence encodes CAISEGGGLFQQYF.

The chain recombines TRBV19 with TRBJ1-3, with no clear D. The CDR3 is 15 residues long. Trimming pared 7 bases from V and 2 bases from J, leaving 15 bases between. The V gene's germline CDR1 is LNHDA and CDR2 SQIVND (reference sequence). The CDR3 DNA follows: TGTGCCAGTACCCGAGCGTGGGTGACTGGAAACACCATATATTTT. Residues: CASTRAWVTGNTIYF. Full variable domain (outside the CDR3, taken from reference TRBV19 and TRBJ1-3): DGGITQSPKYLFRKEGQNVTLSCEQNLNHDAMYWYRQDPGQGLRLIYYSQIVNDFQKGDIAEGYSVSREKKESFPLTVTSAQKNPTAFYLCASTRAWVTGNTIYFGEGSWLTVV.

V and J are TRBV18 and TRBJ2-7; the D is unclear. V was cut by 0 bases and J by 0 bases, with 12 bases left in between. The germline CDR1 and CDR2 sequences are KGHSH and LQKENI. CDR3 length equals 16 residues. The CDR3 nucleotides are TGTGCCAGCTCACCACCGAGCCCCCAGGCCTCCTACGAGCAGTACTTC. It translates to CASSPPSPQASYEQYF.

This clone has only one observation. The V call is TRBV30, the J call TRBJ2-7, with TRBD1 matching over 9 bases. V shed 5 bases and J 4 bases; nucleotides not matched to a gene: 6. CDR1 is GTSNPN and CDR2 is SVGIG in the germline V gene (reference sequence). There are 13 residues in the CDR3. In nucleotides, the CDR3 is TGTGCCTGGGAACAGGGGGCTTCTTACGAGCAGTACTTC. This codes for CAWEQGASYEQYF.